The source of this T cell receptor beta chain is a study of cytomegalovirus exposure and HLA in healthy donors. With 4 bases removed from V and 2 bases from J, the gap between germline ends came to 9 bases. This CDR3 spans 14 amino acids. The germline V gene encodes CDR1 SNHLY and CDR2 FYNNEI. PCR used 60 Vbeta primers and 13 Jbeta primers. TCRdb keeps only in-frame clones here, not all; method: immunoSEQ multiplex PCR. The table shows around 140,000 clones, with roughly four fifths occurring only once. The chain uses TRBV2 and TRBJ1-5; D may be TRBD1 (6 bases). The receptor's source is a female donor in good health and CMV-seropositive. Sequenced material: PBMCs. CDR3 coding DNA: TGTGCCAGCAGTGCGACAGGAGGCAATCAGCCCCAGCATTTT. Protein sequence: CASSATGGNQPQHF.